Detailed here is one T cell receptor beta chain. Its antigen is unknown. The data derive from a study of blood T cells in healthy people across ages. Study outcomes and limitations: Underestimates were what the diversity estimates from one million T cells were considered to be.

Germline V lookup: CDR1 MNHEY, CDR2 SVGAGI. The length of the CDR3 is 13 residues. Deletions cut 2 bases from V and 4 bases from J, with 8 bases between. Alongside a J-beta primer mix, a sample-barcoded 5' primer served in a second PCR lasting about 7 to 11 cycles. Through a template-switch adaptor with 12 random nucleotides, each cDNA molecule received a tag. TCRdb redid the calling of the 5' RACE reads with MiXCR, one entry per CDR3 protein. The sample yields approximately 1,700,000 distinct CDR3 sequences, roughly 43% seen once. The genes are TRBV6-5 and TRBJ1-2; D gene uncertain. The specimen sequenced was blood. The receptor was derived from a human donor in good health. CDR3 in amino acids: CASSYGLLYGYTF. DNA for the CDR3: TGTGCCAGCAGTTACGGGCTTCTCTATGGCTACACCTTC.